The 15 T cell receptor beta chains below come from one sample, sequenced in a study of cytomegalovirus exposure and HLA in healthy donors. 13 Jbeta primers and 60 Vbeta primers were used for the PCR. Repertoires were generated with immunoSEQ multiplex PCR, while TCRdb's copy carries only in-frame clones and drops some. The table has 110,000 or so clones, around 73% seen once. The sequenced material came from PBMCs. All receptors come from a woman aged 25 to 39 in good health and CMV-seropositive.

This clone was recorded a few times. The DNA for the CDR3 is TGTGCCAGCAGTGAAGCGGGGGCAGGCTATGGCTACACCTTC. Translation gives CASSEAGAGYGYTF. The V call is TRBV6-1, the J call TRBJ1-2; D perhaps matches TRBD1 (6 bases). The germline gives CDR1 MNHNS, CDR2 SASEGT. V was cut by 0 bases and J by 4 bases, with 9 bases left in between. The CDR3 runs to 14 residues.

In this sample, this clone turned up once. The CDR3 reads CASSSGGGDRYEQYF. The CDR3 DNA is TGTGCCAGCAGCTCAGGAGGCGGGGATCGCTACGAGCAGTACTTC. The V gene is TRBV21-1, the J gene TRBJ2-7; the table's D call TRBD2 went unverified against the DNA. TRBV21-1 corresponds to a pseudogene. The CDR3 loop spans 15 amino acids.

V is TRBV5-1 and J is TRBJ2-3; 7 nucleotides align to TRBD2. The germline V gene has CDR1 SGHRS and CDR2 YFSETQ. V was clipped by 4 bases and J by 2 bases; unmatched bases: 4. The CDR3 extends over 14 amino acids. The CDR3 is CASSPGGITDTQYF. The CDR3, as DNA: TGCGCCAGCAGCCCCGGGGGGATCACAGATACGCAGTATTTT. The complete variable domain, with remaining parts taken from reference TRBV5-1 and TRBJ2-3, reads KAGVTQTPRYLIKTRGQQVTLSCSPISGHRSVSWYQQTPGQGLQFLFEYFSETQRNKGNFPGRFSGRQFSNSRSEMNVSTLELGDSALYLCASSPGGITDTQYFGPGTRLTVL.

The CDR3 sequence is CASSLGGMNTEAFF. In DNA, the CDR3 is TGCGCCAGCAGCCTAGGGGGAATGAACACTGAAGCTTTCTTT. This rearrangement joins TRBV5-1 to TRBJ1-1; tentatively, D is TRBD1 (6 bases). V was cut by 4 bases and J by 0 bases, with 10 bases left in between. There are 14 residues in the CDR3. CDR1 is SGHRS and CDR2 is YFSETQ in the germline V gene.

This clone has more than one count but fewer than ten. V gene TRBV9 combines with J gene TRBJ1-2, with D perhaps matching TRBD1 (5 bases). CDR3 length: 15 amino acids. With 0 bases removed from V and 2 bases from J, the gap between germline ends came to 11 bases. CDR1 is SGDLS, CDR2 YYNGEE, per germline. CDR3 coding DNA: TGTGCCAGCAGCGTAGGGGCAGGGATAAACTATGGCTACACCTTC. Amino acids: CASSVGAGINYGYTF.

The chain carries TRBV2 and TRBJ1-1, with 8 positions matching TRBD1. V shed 4 bases and J 7 bases; nucleotides not matched to a gene: 2. In germline, CDR1 is SNHLY, CDR2 FYNNEI. The CDR3 runs to 12 residues. The CDR3 nucleotides read TGTGCCAGCAGTGCTGGGACAGGTGAAGCTTTCTTT. As protein: CASSAGTGEAFF. Together with reference TRBV2 and TRBJ1-1, the CDR3 gives the full variable domain: EPEVTQTPSHQVTQMGQEVILRCVPISNHLYFYWYRQILGQKVEFLVSFYNNEISEKSEIFDDQFSVERPDGSNFTLKIRSTKLEDSAMYFCASSAGTGEAFFGQGTRLTVV.

The CDR3 loop is CASSPGVEYGYTF. The CDR3 DNA reads TGTGCCAGTAGTCCAGGGGTGGAGTATGGCTACACCTTC. V is TRBV19 and J is TRBJ1-2, with a tentative D call TRBD1 (6 bases). Per germline, CDR1 LNHDA and CDR2 SQIVND (reference sequence). The CDR3 is 13 amino acids. V shed 5 bases and J shed 5 bases, with 12 bases lying between them.

This rearrangement joins TRBV19 to TRBJ2-7; D possibly corresponds to TRBD1 (6 bases). V dropped 6 bases and J dropped 0 bases, with 9 bases sitting between them. The CDR3 sequence is 13 residues long. Germline loops: CDR1 LNHDA, CDR2 SQIVND (reference sequence). CDR3 region: CASSAGASYEQYF. The CDR3 DNA is TGTGCCAGTAGCGCAGGGGCCTCCTACGAGCAGTACTTC.

V and J are TRBV28 and TRBJ2-2, with D maybe TRBD1 (6 bases). The V gene's germline CDR1 is MDHEN and CDR2 SYDVKM. V lost 5 bases and J lost 6, with 22 bases in between. The CDR3 has 17 residues. The CDR3 nucleotides read TGTGCCAGCAGTCCTCGGACAGCCTCTATGTTCCCCGGGGAGCTGTTTTTT. Translated, it gives CASSPRTASMFPGELFF.

The chain carries TRBV7-9 and TRBJ1-1; D remains ambiguous. CDR3 size: 13 residues. Germline V CDR1 and CDR2: SEHNR, FQNEAQ (reference sequence). V gave up 2 bases and J gave up 2 bases, with 6 bases separating them. CDR3 DNA sequence: TGTGCCAGCAGCTTACGACATAACACTGAAGCTTTCTTT. Its protein product is CASSLRHNTEAFF.

The chain employs TRBV5-6 and TRBJ2-7; 7 bases fit TRBD1. The CDR3 runs 15 residues. V shed 5 bases and J 3 bases; nucleotides not matched to a gene: 11. CDR1 is SGHDT, CDR2 YYEEEE, per germline. The CDR3, as DNA: TGTGCCAGCAGACATACAGGGGTAACGGGCTACGAGCAGTACTTC. Amino acid sequence: CASRHTGVTGYEQYF.

J is TRBJ2-5 and V is TRBV5-6; perhaps TRBD1 as D (5 bases). Trimming shortened V by 4 bases and J by 5 bases, and 15 bases separated the two germline ends. Germline V gene sequence: CDR1 SGHDT, CDR2 YYEEEE. The CDR3 is 14 amino acids. This CDR3 is CASSKAGMGETQYF. CDR3 bases: TGTGCCAGCAGCAAGGCAGGGATGGGGGAGACCCAGTACTTC.

This chain links TRBV11-2 with TRBJ1-6, with D unclear. The CDR3 extends over 15 amino acids. Deletions cut 5 bases from V and 7 bases from J, with 15 bases between. CDR1 is SGHAT, CDR2 FQNNGV, per germline. The CDR3 reads CASSRPGDRNSPLHF. In nucleotides, the CDR3 is TGTGCCAGCAGCCGACCCGGGGATAGGAATTCACCCCTCCACTTT.

This rearrangement joins TRBV28 to TRBJ2-2, with 7 bases fitting TRBD1. This CDR3 region has 15 residues. CDR1 is MDHEN and CDR2 is SYDVKM in the germline V gene. J gave up 2 bases and V 5 bases, and 5 bases lay outside the gene matches. The CDR3 DNA reads TGTGCCAGCAGTCCGGGACAGAAAAACACCGGGGAGCTGTTTTTT. Its protein is CASSPGQKNTGELFF.

The gene calls are TRBV30 and TRBJ2-3, with 7 bases identical to TRBD2. Germline lookup yields CDR1 GTSNPN and CDR2 SVGIG (reference sequence). CDR3 length: 15 residues. The trim removed 3 bases at V and 1 base at J, leaving 7 bases unmatched. This CDR3 is CAWRRAGRGTDTQYF. CDR3 bases: TGTGCCTGGAGAAGAGCGGGGCGGGGCACAGATACGCAGTATTTT.